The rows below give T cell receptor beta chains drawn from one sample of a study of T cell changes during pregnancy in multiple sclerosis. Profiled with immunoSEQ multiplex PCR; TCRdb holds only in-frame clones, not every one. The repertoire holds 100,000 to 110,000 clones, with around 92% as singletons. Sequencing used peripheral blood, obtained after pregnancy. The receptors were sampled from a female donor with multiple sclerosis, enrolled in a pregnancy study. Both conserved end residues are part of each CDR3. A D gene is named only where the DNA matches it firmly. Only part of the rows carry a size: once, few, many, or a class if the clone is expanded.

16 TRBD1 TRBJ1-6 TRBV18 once TGTGCCAGCTCACCCAGACAGGGGGAGGCGGGTTCACCCCTCCACTTT CASSPRQGEAGSPLHF
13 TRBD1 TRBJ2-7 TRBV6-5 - TGTGCCAGCAGTTTAGGGACAGCCTACGAGCAGTACTTC CASSLGTAYEQYF
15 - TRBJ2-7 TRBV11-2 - TGTGCCAGCAGCTTAGCTCAGGGCCCTTCCTACGAGCAGTACTTC CASSLAQGPSYEQYF
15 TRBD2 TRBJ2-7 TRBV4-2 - TGTGCCAGCAGCCAAGGACTAGCGGGACTATACGAGCAGTACTTC CASSQGLAGLYEQYF
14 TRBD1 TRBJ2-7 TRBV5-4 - TGTGCCAGCAGTCGCCCGGGACAGACATACGAGCAGTACTTC CASSRPGQTYEQYF
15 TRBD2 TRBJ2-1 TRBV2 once TGTGCCAGCAGGGGGGGGACTACCTCCTACAATGAGCAGTTCTTC CASRGGTTSYNEQFF
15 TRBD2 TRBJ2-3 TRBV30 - TGTGCCTGGAGTGTCCCTAGCGGATACACAGATACGCAGTATTTT CAWSVPSGYTDTQYF
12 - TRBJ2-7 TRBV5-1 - TGCGCCAGCAGCCGCGACTCCTACGAGCAGTACTTC CASSRDSYEQYF
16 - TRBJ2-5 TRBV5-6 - TGTGCCAGCAGCTTGAATCCTCGCGGGGTACAAGAGACCCAGTACTTC CASSLNPRGVQETQYF
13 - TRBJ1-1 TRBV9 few TGTGCCAGCAGCGTAGGGGGGGACACTGAAGCTTTCTTT CASSVGGDTEAFF
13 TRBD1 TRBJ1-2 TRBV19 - TGTGCCAGCTGGACAGGCAGAAATTATGGCTACACCTTC CASWTGRNYGYTF
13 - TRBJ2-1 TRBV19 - TGTGCCAGTACTCCTCACCCGGGGGATGAGCAGTTCTTC CASTPHPGDEQFF
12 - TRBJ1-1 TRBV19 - TGTGCCAGTAGTGTACGACAGGATGAAGCTTTCTTT CASSVRQDEAFF
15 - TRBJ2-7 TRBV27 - TGTGCCAGCAGAGCTCTGCCCACAGGGTTCGGCGAGCAGTACTTC CASRALPTGFGEQYF
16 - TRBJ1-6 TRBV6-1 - TGTGCCAGCAGTGATCGGTTTGACAGCTTTAATTCACCCCTCCACTTT CASSDRFDSFNSPLHF
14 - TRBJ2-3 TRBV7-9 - TGTGCCAGCAGCCCCGGACAGTACACAGATACGCAGTATTTT CASSPGQYTDTQYF
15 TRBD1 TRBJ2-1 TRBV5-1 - TGCGCCAGCAGCTCCAGACAGGGTACCTACAATGAGCAGTTCTTC CASSSRQGTYNEQFF
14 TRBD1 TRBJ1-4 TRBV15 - TGTGCCACCAGCAGGGGACAGGGGGATGAAAAACTGTTTTTT CATSRGQGDEKLFF
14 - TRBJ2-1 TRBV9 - TGTGCCAGCAGCGTACAGTACTCCTACAATGAGCAGTTCTTC CASSVQYSYNEQFF
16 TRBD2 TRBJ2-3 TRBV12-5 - TGTGCTAGTGGTAGGAGCGGGGGGGCTAACAAAGATACGCAGTATTTT CASGRSGGANKDTQYF
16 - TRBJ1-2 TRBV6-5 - TGTGCCAGCAGTTACCGTCGAACAGGAAAGACCGGGGGCTACACCTTC CASSYRRTGKTGGYTF
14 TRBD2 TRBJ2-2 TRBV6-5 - TGTGCCAGCAGGATGACTAGCGGGGCCGGGGAGCTGTTTTTT CASRMTSGAGELFF
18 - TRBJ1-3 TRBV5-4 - TGTGCCAGCAGCTTGAATACACTGGACAGCATTTATCGAAACACCATATATTTT CASSLNTLDSIYRNTIYF
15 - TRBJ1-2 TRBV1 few TGCACCAGCAGCCAAGCCGGGACACCACCCTATGGCTACACCTTC CTSSQAGTPPYGYTF
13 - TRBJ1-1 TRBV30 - TGTGCCGGTACCCCCCGGTTGAACACTGAAGCTTTCTTT CAGTPRLNTEAFF
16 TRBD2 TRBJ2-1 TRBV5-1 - TGCGCCAGCAGCTTTTCTAACAAAGGGGAGGGTCATGAGCAGTTCTTC CASSFSNKGEGHEQFF
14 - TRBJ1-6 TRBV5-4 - TGTGCCAGCAGCTTTTGGGCAGGGGTTCAACCCCTCCACTTT CASSFWAGVQPLHF
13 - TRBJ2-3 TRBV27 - TGTGCCAGCAGTCTCCAAGCGGGAGATACGCAGTATTTT CASSLQAGDTQYF
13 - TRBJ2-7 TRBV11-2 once TGTGCCAGCAGCTTAGATTTTGGACAGAGGCAGTACTTC CASSLDFGQRQYF
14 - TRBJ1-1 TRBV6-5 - TGTGCCAGCCTTCTAACAGGGTATAGCACTGAAGCTTTCTTT CASLLTGYSTEAFF
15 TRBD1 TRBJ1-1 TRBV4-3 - TGCGCCAGCAGCCAAGGGGACAGGGGCCACACTGAAGCTTTCTTT CASSQGDRGHTEAFF
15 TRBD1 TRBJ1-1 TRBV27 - TGTGCCAGCAGTTTAAGGACAGGGGGAAACACTGAAGCTTTCTTT CASSLRTGGNTEAFF
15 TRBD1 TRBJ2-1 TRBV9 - TGTGCCAGCCGAAGGGGGACAGGGGTCAACAATGAGCAGTTCTTC CASRRGTGVNNEQFF
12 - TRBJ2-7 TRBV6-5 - TGTGCCAGCAGTTACGCAGGGTACGAGCAGTACTTC CASSYAGYEQYF
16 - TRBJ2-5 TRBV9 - TGTGCCAGCAGCCCGGGGGACCTAAAGTACCAAGAGACCCAGTACTTC CASSPGDLKYQETQYF
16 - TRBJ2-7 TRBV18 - TGTGCCAGCTCACGAATGGCCGGGCCAGGGGCAATCGAGCAGTACTTC CASSRMAGPGAIEQYF
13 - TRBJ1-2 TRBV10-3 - TGTGCCATCACAATACAGGGCACCTATGGCTACACCTTC CAITIQGTYGYTF
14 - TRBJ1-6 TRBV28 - TGTGCCAGCAGCCTCGGAGGGATTAATTCACCCCTCCACTTT CASSLGGINSPLHF
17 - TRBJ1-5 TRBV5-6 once TGTGCCAGCAGCTTATTCGCAGGGTCCCTTAGCAATCAGCCCCAGCATTTT CASSLFAGSLSNQPQHF
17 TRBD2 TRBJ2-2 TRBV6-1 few TGTGCCAGCAGTGAAGATAGCGGGAGCTCGAACACCGGGGAGCTGTTTTTT CASSEDSGSSNTGELFF
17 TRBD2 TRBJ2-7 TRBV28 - TGTGCCAGCAGATCACAGACTAGCGGGACTAGGACCTACGAGCAGTACTTC CASRSQTSGTRTYEQYF
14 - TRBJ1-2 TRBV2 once TGTGCCAGCAGTGATGGGGAGGGCGTCGGCGGCTACACCTTC CASSDGEGVGGYTF
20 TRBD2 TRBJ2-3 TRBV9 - TGTGCCAGCAGCCCGAACCCAGGAGGAGGACTAGCGGGAGGCCGAGATACGCAGTATTTT CASSPNPGGGLAGGRDTQYF
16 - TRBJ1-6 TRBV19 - TGTGCCAGTAGCCCGGAGGGGGGGCCGCGAAATTCACCCCTCCACTTT CASSPEGGPRNSPLHF
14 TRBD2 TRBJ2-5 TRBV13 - TGTGCCAGCAGCCCGCGGGGGGGCCCAGAGACCCAGTACTTC CASSPRGGPETQYF
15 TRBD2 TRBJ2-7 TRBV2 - TGTGCCAGCAACCGATTAGCGGGGGGAACCTACGAGCAGTACTTC CASNRLAGGTYEQYF
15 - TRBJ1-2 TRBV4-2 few TGTGCCAGCAGCCAAGATTACCGGCAGGTCTATGGCTACACCTTC CASSQDYRQVYGYTF
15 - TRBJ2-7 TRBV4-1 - TGCGCCAGCAGCCACTCGGACACGGACCCCTACGAGCAGTACTTC CASSHSDTDPYEQYF